Given below is one T cell receptor beta chain in context. These data originate in a study of response to subunit inactivated influenza vaccine. From the RT-PCR reads, TCRdb called clonotypes with MiXCR, one entry per CDR3 protein. The table has 500,000 to 700,000 distinct CDR3 sequences, approximately 20% seen once. These sequences were also reported in another study, on T cells expressing NK-cell markers. That source notes: Scientists made TCR beta cDNA using 5'RACE template switching with UMIs. Seven donors tested HCMV-seropositive and one tested seronegative among the eight sequenced. With an anti-gamma-delta TCR antibody, sorting in several experiments was kept to alpha-beta TCR T cells. Roughly six of the donors carried dominant NKG2C+ clonotypes that took up 1.0-7.0% of their CD8+ T cells. Similarly, these clonotypes led the CD3+CD56-NKG2C+ fraction as well in a few donors.

The clonotype comes from a man in his fifties who received an inactivated influenza vaccine. The input for sequencing was CD4+ T cells sorted from PBMCs, taken about 11 days after vaccination.

CDR3 sequence (DNA): TGCAGTGCTAGAGATCTCATCGCTAGCGGGTTCACAGATACGCAGTATTTT. It encodes CSARDLIASGFTDTQYF. The rearrangement uses TRBV20-1 and TRBJ2-3, with 8 nucleotides matching TRBD2. Germline CDR1 reads DFQATT; CDR2 reads SNEGSKA (reference sequence). V gave up 0 bases and J gave up 2 bases; unmatched junction bases: 10. The CDR3 totals 17 residues.